This T cell receptor (beta chain) was observed in a study of vaccination effects on CD4 cells after COVID-19. Germline V gives CDR1 MNHNY, CDR2 SVGAGI (reference sequence). The CDR3 has 14 residues. The V gene lost 2 bases and the J gene lost 0 bases, with 4 bases spanning the gap. As concerns this clone: Antigen unknown.

Viral peptide pools were used in the ViraFEST assay to expand antigen-specific CD4+ T cells, and sequencing came afterward. When around ten days of culture had elapsed, CD4+ T cells were isolated. The infection with SARS-CoV-2 (confirmed by PCR) occurred in this person between March and December 2020. Approximately 1.9 million PBMC per well were cultured with around 10 IU/ml IL-2 and roughly 10 ug/ml peptides. Method: immunoSEQ multiplex PCR; TCRdb's copy keeps in-frame clones and lacks some. The table lists some 56,000 clones, around 76% of them singletons, with around 5% in the top ten. This TCR was sampled from a human donor who had a prior SARS-CoV-2 infection. The V gene is TRBV6-6, the J gene TRBJ1-4; D is undetermined. The material was CD4+ T cells from PBMCs cultured with HIV peptides, obtained before COVID-19 vaccination. Subset noted: HIV-1 Nef peptide pool negative control/reference culture. CDR3 protein: CASSYSSTNEKLFF. In DNA, the CDR3 is TGTGCCAGCAGTTACAGTTCAACTAATGAAAAACTGTTTTTT.